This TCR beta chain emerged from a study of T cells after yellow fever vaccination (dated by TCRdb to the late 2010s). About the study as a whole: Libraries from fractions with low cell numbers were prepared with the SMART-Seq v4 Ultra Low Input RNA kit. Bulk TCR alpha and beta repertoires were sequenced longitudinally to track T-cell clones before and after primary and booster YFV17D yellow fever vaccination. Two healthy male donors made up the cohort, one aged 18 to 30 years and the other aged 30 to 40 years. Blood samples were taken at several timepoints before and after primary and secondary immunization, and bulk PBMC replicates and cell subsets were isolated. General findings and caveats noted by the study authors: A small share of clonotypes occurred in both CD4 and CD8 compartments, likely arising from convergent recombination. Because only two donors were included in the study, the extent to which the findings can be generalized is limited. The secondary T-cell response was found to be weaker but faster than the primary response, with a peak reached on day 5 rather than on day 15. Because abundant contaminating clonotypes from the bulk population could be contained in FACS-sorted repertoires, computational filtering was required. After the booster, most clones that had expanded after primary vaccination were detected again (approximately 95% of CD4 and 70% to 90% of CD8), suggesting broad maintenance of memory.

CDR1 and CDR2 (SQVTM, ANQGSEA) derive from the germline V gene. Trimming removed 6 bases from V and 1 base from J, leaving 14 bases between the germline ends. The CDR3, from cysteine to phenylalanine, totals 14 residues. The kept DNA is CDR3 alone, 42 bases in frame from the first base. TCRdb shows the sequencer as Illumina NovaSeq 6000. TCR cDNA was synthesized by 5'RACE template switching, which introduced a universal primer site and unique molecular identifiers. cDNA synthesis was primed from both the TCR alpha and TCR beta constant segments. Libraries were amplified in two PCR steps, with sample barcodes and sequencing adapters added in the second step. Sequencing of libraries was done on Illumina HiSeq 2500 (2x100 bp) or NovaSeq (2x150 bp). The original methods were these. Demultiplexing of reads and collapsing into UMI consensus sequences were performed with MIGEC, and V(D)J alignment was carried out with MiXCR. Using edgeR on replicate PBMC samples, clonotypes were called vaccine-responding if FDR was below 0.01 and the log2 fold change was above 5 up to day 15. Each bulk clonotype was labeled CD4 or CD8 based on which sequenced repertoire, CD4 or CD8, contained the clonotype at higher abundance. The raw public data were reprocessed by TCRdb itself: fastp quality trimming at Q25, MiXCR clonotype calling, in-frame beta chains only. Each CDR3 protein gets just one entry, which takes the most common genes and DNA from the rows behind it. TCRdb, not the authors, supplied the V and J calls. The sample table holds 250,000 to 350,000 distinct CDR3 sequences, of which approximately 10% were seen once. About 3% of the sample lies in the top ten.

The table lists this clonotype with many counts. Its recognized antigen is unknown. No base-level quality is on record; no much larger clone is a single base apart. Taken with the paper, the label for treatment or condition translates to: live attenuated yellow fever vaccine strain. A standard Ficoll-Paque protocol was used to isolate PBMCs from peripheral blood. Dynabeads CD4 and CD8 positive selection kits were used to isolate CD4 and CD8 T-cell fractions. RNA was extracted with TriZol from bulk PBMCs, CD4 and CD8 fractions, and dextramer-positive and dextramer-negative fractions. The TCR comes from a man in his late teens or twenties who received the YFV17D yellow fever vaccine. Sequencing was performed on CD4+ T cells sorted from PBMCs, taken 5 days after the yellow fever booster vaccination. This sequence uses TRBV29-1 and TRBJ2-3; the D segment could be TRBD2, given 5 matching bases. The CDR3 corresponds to CSVSSSGRTDTQYF. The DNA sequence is TGCAGCGTCTCTAGCTCCGGACGCACAGATACGCAGTATTTT.